These T cell receptor beta chains were read from a single sample in a study of a mutant IDH1 vaccine in newly diagnosed glioma. For these receptors, no antigen is known. Sequenced by immunoSEQ multiplex PCR; TCRdb stores in-frame clones only, minus some. The table shows 50,000 to 70,000 clones, with approximately 81% occurring only once. Sequenced here: PBMCs, sampled from a glioma patient whose treatment included an IDH1 peptide vaccine. These receptors were obtained from a man younger than 45 with glioma. Both conserved end residues are part of each CDR3. Each record gives: V gene, D gene, J gene, clone size, CDR3 DNA, CDR3 protein. A D gene is named only where the DNA matches it firmly. Rows may omit the clone size; those that give it use once, few, many or a size class.

TRBV2,TRBD1,TRBJ1-6,once,TGTGCCAGCAACCGGGACAGGCATAATTCACCCCTCCACTTT,CASNRDRHNSPLHF
TRBV6-6,NA,TRBJ2-7,NA,TGTGCCAGCAAACCGGGGCTGGCCTACGAGCAGTACTTC,CASKPGLAYEQYF
TRBV5-1,NA,TRBJ1-1,NA,TGCGCCAGCAGCCTGGGGGACACTGAAGCTTTCTTT,CASSLGDTEAFF
TRBV7-7,NA,TRBJ2-2,NA,TGTGCCAGCAGCTTAGATTGGACCGGGGAGCTGTTTTTT,CASSLDWTGELFF
TRBV7-9,NA,TRBJ1-2,NA,TGTGCCAGCAGCTTCGGCCAGGGCCACTATGGCTACACCTTC,CASSFGQGHYGYTF
TRBV5-4,TRBD1,TRBJ1-4,NA,TGTGCCAGCAGCCCCGGACAGGGGGGTCCCCCCGGTGAAAAACTGTTTTTT,CASSPGQGGPPGEKLFF
TRBV5-1,TRBD1,TRBJ1-2,NA,TGCGCCAGCAGCTTGGAGTGGGCGGGACAGGGGATCTATGGCTACACCTTC,CASSLEWAGQGIYGYTF
TRBV27,NA,TRBJ1-1,few,TGTGCCAGAAGGACGGAGGACACTGAAGCTTTCTTT,CARRTEDTEAFF
TRBV5-4,NA,TRBJ2-5,NA,TGTGCCAGCAGCCCCCCGCGGCGGAAAGAGACCCAGTACTTC,CASSPPRRKETQYF
TRBV5-4,NA,TRBJ2-3,NA,TGTGCCAGCAGCCGGGCGGGTGATACGCAGTATTTT,CASSRAGDTQYF
TRBV6-1,NA,TRBJ1-3,NA,TGTGCCGGCTCGTTGTCGGGGTTTGACACCATATATTTT,CAGSLSGFDTIYF
TRBV19,NA,TRBJ2-5,NA,TGTGCCAGTAGTCCAGGGGACTTACAAGAGACCCAGTACTTC,CASSPGDLQETQYF
TRBV2,TRBD1,TRBJ2-7,NA,TGTGCCACCGCCCTCGGAGGACAGGGGGCGGCGTACGAGCAGTACTTC,CATALGGQGAAYEQYF
TRBV28,NA,TRBJ2-1,NA,TGTGCCAGCAGGAGGACAGCCCTCTACAATGAGCAGTTCTTC,CASRRTALYNEQFF
TRBV27,NA,TRBJ1-1,NA,TGTGCCAGCAGTTTACTAGTGAACACTGAAGCTTTCTTT,CASSLLVNTEAFF
TRBV5-1,NA,TRBJ1-2,NA,TGCGCCAGCAGCTTGGCTAATGACGGGACGGGTGGCTACACCTTC,CASSLANDGTGGYTF
TRBV7-9,NA,TRBJ2-2,NA,TGTGCCAGCAGCTCTCCCCACGGGGAGCTGTTTTTT,CASSSPHGELFF
TRBV10-2,TRBD2,TRBJ2-5,NA,TGCGCCAGCAGTGAGAGGCGGGGGGAAGAGACCCAGTACTTC,CASSERRGEETQYF
TRBV19,NA,TRBJ1-2,NA,TGTGCCAGTACCCAAGGCCGGACAGATGGCTACACCTTC,CASTQGRTDGYTF
TRBV6-6,TRBD2,TRBJ2-5,NA,TGTGCCAGCAGTCTAGCGGGGGGGCCGTTTCAAGAGACCCAGTACTTC,CASSLAGGPFQETQYF
TRBV6-5,NA,TRBJ2-3,NA,TGTGCCAGCAGTTACCTCGGACAGAGCACAGATACGCAGTATTTT,CASSYLGQSTDTQYF
TRBV11-3,TRBD2,TRBJ2-3,NA,TGTGCCAGCAGCTCGCTAGCGGGGGGCACAGATACGCAGTATTTT,CASSSLAGGTDTQYF
TRBV27,NA,TRBJ2-1,NA,TGTGCCAGCAGTTCCCTAAAAGGGGCGAATGAGCAGTTCTTC,CASSSLKGANEQFF
TRBV2,TRBD2,TRBJ2-1,NA,TGTGCCAGCAGTCAATTGCTGGGACTAGCGGGGCGGAATGAGCAGTTCTTC,CASSQLLGLAGRNEQFF
TRBV13,NA,TRBJ1-1,few,TGTGCCAGCAGCTTAGGAGGGAACACTGAAGCTTTCTTT,CASSLGGNTEAFF
TRBV5-1,NA,TRBJ2-7,NA,TGCGCCAGCAGCTTGGGCCAGCCTTTGGGGAACGAGCAGTACTTC,CASSLGQPLGNEQYF
TRBV7-9,TRBD2,TRBJ2-3,NA,TGTGCCAGCAGCCCGCCCCGACTAGCGGACCCCACAGATACGCAGTATTTT,CASSPPRLADPTDTQYF
TRBV7-2,TRBD2,TRBJ2-7,NA,TGTGCCAGCAGCCGTGGAGGAGCGGGAGCCTACGAGCAGTACTTC,CASSRGGAGAYEQYF
TRBV18,NA,TRBJ2-2,NA,TGTGCCAGCTCACTAACCGACGGAAACACCGGGGAGCTGTTTTTT,CASSLTDGNTGELFF
TRBV5-6,NA,TRBJ1-1,once,TGTGCCAGCAGCTTCGAGGTAAATGAAGCTTTCTTT,CASSFEVNEAFF
TRBV10-3,TRBD1,TRBJ2-3,NA,TGTGCCATCAGGGGGACAGCCCTTAGCACAGATACGCAGTATTTT,CAIRGTALSTDTQYF
TRBV5-6,TRBD1,TRBJ1-2,NA,TGTGCCAGCAGCTTGATGTCAGGGGGGACTAACTATGGCTACACCTTC,CASSLMSGGTNYGYTF
TRBV11-2,NA,TRBJ1-4,NA,TGTGCCAGCAGCTTACGGACAGCCGCGAGCAATGGGGAAAAACTGTTTTTT,CASSLRTAASNGEKLFF
TRBV10-1,NA,TRBJ1-1,few,TGCGCCAGCAGTGAGTCTGTTAGGGGTACTGAAGCTTTCTTT,CASSESVRGTEAFF
TRBV18,TRBD1,TRBJ2-5,NA,TGTGCCAGCTCACCATTAATCGGGACAGGGGAAGGGGAGACCCAGTACTTC,CASSPLIGTGEGETQYF
TRBV27,NA,TRBJ1-5,once,TGTGCCAGCAGTTCCCACCTCCCGGCAACGTTTAGCAATCAGCCCCAGCATTTT,CASSSHLPATFSNQPQHF
TRBV9,NA,TRBJ2-1,NA,TGTGCCAGCAGCGGGGCTTGGGTTTATGAGCAGTTCTTC,CASSGAWVYEQFF
TRBV7-8,NA,TRBJ1-6,NA,TGTGCCAGCAGCTTCTTCAAAGGTCCACCCCTCCACTTT,CASSFFKGPPLHF